This T cell receptor beta chain was sequenced during a study of cytomegalovirus exposure and HLA in healthy donors. Study outcomes and limitations: In a later analysis, productive TCRs from donors in an Asian-associated ancestry cluster reportedly carried fewer N-insertions than the cohort mean. Later analysis found that TCR beta chains associated with HLA were more clonally expanded than other, equally common chains.

Use of 60 Vbeta and 13 Jbeta primers characterized the PCR. This table comes from immunoSEQ multiplex PCR, and its TCRdb copy is limited to in-frame clones, with some not included. The table lists approximately 130,000 clones, more than 70% of them singletons. CDR1 and CDR2 (germline): SGHRS, YFSETQ. This CDR3 is 14 amino acids long. Points on this clone: Its specificity is not known. A read error may produce the germline difference seen at one junction end.

The chain links TRBV5-1 to TRBJ2-7; 12 positions agree with TRBD2. This TCR came from a man over 45 in good health and CMV-seropositive. The sequencing sample was made of PBMCs. The CDR3 loop reads CASSLGLAGGMRNF. As DNA, the CDR3 is TGCGCCAGCAGCTTGGGGCTAGCGGGAGGGATGAGGAACTTC.